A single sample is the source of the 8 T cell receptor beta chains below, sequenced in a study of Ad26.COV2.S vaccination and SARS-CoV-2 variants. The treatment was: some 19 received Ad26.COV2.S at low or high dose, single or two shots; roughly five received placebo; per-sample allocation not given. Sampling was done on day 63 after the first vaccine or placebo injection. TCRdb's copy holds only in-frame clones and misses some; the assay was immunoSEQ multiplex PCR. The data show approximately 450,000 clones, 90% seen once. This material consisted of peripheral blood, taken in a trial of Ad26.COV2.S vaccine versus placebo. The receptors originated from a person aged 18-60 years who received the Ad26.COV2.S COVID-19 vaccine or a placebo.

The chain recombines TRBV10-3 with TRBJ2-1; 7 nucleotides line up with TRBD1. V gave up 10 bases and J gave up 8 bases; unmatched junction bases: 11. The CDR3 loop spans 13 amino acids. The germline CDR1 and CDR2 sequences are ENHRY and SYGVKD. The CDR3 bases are TGTGCCACTCACTTAGGGGGCGCTGATGAGCAGTTCTTC. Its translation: CATHLGGADEQFF.

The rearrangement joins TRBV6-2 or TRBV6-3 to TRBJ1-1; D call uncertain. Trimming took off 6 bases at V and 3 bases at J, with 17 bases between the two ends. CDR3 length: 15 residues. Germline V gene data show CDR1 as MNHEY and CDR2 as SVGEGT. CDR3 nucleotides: TGTGCCAGCAGCAAGGGAATAGCGGCGGACACTGAAGCTTTCTTT. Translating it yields CASSKGIAADTEAFF.

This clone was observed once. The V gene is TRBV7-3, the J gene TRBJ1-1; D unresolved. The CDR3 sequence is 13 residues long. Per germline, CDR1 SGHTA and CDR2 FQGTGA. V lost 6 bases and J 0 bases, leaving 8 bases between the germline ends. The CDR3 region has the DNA TGTGCCAGCAGGGCCAGGTTGAACACTGAAGCTTTCTTT. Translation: CASRARLNTEAFF. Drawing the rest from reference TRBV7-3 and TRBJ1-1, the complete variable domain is GAGVSQTPSNKVTEKGKYVELRCDPISGHTALYWYRQSLGQGPEFLIYFQGTGAADDSGLPNDRFFAVRPEGSVSTLKIQRTERGDSAVYLCASRARLNTEAFFGQGTRLTVV.

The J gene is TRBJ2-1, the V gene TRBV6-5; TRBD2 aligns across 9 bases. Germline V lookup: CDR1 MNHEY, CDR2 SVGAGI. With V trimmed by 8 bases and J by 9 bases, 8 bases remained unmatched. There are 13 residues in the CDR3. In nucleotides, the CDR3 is TGTGCCAGCGGGCGGGAGGGCCTCGGTGAGCAGTTCTTC. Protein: CASGREGLGEQFF.

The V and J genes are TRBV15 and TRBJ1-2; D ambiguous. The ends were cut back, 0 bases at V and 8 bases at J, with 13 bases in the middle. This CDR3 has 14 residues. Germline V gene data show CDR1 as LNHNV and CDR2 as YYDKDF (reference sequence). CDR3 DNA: TGTGCCACCAGCAGAGACCTGGACGGTGTCGGCTACACCTTC. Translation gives CATSRDLDGVGYTF.

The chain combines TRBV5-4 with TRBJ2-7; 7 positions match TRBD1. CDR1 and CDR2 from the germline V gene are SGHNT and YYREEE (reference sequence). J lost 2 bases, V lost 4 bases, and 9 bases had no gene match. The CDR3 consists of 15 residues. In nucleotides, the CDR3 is TGTGCCAGCAGCCTCCGGGACAGAGGACCCTACGAGCAGTACTTC. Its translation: CASSLRDRGPYEQYF.

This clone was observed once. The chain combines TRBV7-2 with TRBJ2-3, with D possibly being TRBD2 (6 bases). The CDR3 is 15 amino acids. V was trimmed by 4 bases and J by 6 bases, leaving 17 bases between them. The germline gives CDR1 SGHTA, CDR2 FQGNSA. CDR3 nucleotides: TGTGCCAGCAGCTATGTAACGGGAGCTGTCGATACGCAGTATTTT. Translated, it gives CASSYVTGAVDTQYF.

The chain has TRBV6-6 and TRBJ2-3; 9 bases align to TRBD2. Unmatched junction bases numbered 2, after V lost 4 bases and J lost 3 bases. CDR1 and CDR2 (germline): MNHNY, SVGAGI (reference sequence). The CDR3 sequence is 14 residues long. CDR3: CASSLAGVTDTQYF. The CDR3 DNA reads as TGTGCCAGCAGTTTAGCGGGAGTTACAGATACGCAGTATTTT.